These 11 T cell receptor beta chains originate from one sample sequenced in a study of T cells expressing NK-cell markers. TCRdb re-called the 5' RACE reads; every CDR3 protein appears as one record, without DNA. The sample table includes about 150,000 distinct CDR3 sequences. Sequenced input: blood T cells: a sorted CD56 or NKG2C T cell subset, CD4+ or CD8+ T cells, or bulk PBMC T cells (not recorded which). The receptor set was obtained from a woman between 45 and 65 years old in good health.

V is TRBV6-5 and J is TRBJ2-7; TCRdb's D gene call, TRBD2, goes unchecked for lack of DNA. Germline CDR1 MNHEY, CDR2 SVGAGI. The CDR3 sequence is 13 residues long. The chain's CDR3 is CASSTGSPYEQYF.

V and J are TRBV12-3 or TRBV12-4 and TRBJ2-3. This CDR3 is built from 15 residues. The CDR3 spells CASSTWGLADDTQYF.

The CDR3 spells CSADTGAAEAFF. The rearrangement links TRBV29-1 to TRBJ1-1; absent DNA, TCRdb's TRBD1 call cannot be checked. The CDR3 consists of 12 residues. Per germline, CDR1 SQVTM and CDR2 ANQGSEA. Supplemented by reference TRBV29-1 and TRBJ1-1, the full variable domain reads SAVISQKPSRDICQRGTSLTIQCQVDSQVTMMFWYRQQPGQSLTLIATANQGSEATYESGFVIDKFPISRPNLTFSTLTVSNMSPEDSSIYLCSADTGAAEAFFGQGTRLTVV.

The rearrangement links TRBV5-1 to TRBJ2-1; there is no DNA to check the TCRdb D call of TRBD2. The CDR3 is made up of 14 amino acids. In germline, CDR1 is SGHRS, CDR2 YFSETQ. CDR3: CASSFKAGHNEQFF.

CDR3 loop: CAWTGREDSDTQYF. This chain joins TRBV30 and TRBJ2-3; the D call of TRBD2 rests on TCRdb alone, since no DNA is present to check it. CDR1 is GTSNPN and CDR2 is SVGIG in the germline V gene (reference sequence). CDR3 size: 14 residues. The whole variable domain, remainder taken from reference TRBV30 and TRBJ2-3, is SQTIHQWPATLVQPVGSPLSLECTVEGTSNPNLYWYRQAAGRGLQLLFYSVGIGQISSEVPQNLSASRPQDRQFILSSKKLLLSDSGFYLCAWTGREDSDTQYFGPGTRLTVL.

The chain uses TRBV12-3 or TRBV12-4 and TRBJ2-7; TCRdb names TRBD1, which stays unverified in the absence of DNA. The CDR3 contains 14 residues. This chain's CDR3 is CASSADRDRYEQYF.

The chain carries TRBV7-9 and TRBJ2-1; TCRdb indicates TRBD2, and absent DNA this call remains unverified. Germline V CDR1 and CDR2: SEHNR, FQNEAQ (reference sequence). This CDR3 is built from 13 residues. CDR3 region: CARRAGEGDEQFF.

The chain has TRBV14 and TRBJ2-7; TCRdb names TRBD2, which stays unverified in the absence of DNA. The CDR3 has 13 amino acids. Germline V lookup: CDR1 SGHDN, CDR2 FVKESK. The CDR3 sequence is CASGTSGLLEQYF.

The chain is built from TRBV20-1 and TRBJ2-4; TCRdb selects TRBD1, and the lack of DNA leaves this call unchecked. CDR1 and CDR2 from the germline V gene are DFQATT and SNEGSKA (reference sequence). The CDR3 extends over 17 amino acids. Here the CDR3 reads CSARPMVGGPAKTIQYF.

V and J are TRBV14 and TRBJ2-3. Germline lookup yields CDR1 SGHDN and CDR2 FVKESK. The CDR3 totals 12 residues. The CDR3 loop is CASSQTSDTQYF.

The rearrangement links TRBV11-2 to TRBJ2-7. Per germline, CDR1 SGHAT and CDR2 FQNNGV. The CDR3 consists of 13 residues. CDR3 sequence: CASSLETYLEQYF.